This T cell receptor (beta chain) was retrieved from a study of human T cells and chemical hapten exposure. Background on the study: A 2 cm by 2 cm inner upper arm patch received 2% DPC for sensitization. Study-level results: Expanded TCR counts at PT1 went up together with patch test score, a positive correlation.

With 3 bases clipped from V and 6 bases from J, the junction kept 12 bases outside the gene matches. Germline V gene sequence: CDR1 MRHNA, CDR2 SNTAGT. CDR3 size: 17 residues. Each CDR3 protein gets one entry after TCRdb re-called the RACE reads with MiXCR. Among a few hundred thousand distinct CDR3 sequences listed, around 6% were seen once. Time point denoted: patch test 2, 6 weeks after DPC sensitization. The treatment denotes: therapeutic diphenylcyclopropenone sensitization with weekly scalp DPC. RNA extraction used unfractionated whole blood as the source of total RNA. Many counts were recorded for this clonotype. The antigen is unknown.

This chain links TRBV6-4 with TRBJ1-5; 9 positions match TRBD1. This receptor was identified in a woman younger than 30 with alopecia areata. Some clones in this sample may be carry-over from other donors' samples. The material was whole blood, obtained in connection with sensitization to the hapten diphenylcyclopropenone (DPC). CDR3 in DNA: TGTGCCAGCAGTGAACATAGAGACAGGGGGGTCGGTCAGCCCCAGCATTTT. This translates into CASSEHRDRGVGQPQHF.